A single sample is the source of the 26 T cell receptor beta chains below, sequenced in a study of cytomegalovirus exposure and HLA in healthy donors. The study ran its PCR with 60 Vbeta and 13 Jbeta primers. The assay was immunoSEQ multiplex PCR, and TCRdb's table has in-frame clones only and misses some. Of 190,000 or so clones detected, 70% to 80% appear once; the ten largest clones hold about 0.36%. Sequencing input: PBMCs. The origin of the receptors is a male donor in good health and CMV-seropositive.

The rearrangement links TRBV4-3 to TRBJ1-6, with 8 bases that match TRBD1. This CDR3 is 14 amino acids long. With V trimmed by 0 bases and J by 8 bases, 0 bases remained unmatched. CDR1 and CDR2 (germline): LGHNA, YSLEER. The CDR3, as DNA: TGCGCCAGCAGCCAAGACAGGGGGCATTCACCCCTCCACTTT. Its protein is CASSQDRGHSPLHF.

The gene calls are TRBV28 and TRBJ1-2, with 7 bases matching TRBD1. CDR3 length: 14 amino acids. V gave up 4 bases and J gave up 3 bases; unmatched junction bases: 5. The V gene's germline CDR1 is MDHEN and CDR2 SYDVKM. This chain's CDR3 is CASSSDRNDYGYTF. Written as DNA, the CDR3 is TGTGCCAGCAGTTCGGACAGGAATGACTATGGCTACACCTTC.

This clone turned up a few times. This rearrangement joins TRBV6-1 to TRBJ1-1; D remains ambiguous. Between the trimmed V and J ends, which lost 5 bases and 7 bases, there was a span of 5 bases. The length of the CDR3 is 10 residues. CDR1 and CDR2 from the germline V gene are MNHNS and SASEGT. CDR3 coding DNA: TGTGCCAGCAGTTATAATGAAGCTTTCTTT. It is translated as CASSYNEAFF.

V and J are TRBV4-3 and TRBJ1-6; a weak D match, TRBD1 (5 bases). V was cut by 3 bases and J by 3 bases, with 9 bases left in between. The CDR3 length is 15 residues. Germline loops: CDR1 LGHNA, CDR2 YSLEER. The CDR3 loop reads CASSQATDYNSPLHF. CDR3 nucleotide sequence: TGCGCCAGCAGCCAGGCGACAGACTATAATTCACCCCTCCACTTT.

The CDR3 is CASSQDIFPSSGGSSFYNEQFF. Written as DNA, the CDR3 is TGCGCCAGCAGCCAAGATATTTTCCCGAGCTCAGGGGGGTCTAGCTTTTACAATGAGCAGTTCTTC. The J gene is TRBJ2-1, the V gene TRBV4-3; the D gene is possibly TRBD1 (7 bases). Germline assignment: CDR1 LGHNA and CDR2 YSLEER. The V and J ends lost 0 bases and 4 bases respectively, with 31 bases between them. The CDR3 runs 22 residues.

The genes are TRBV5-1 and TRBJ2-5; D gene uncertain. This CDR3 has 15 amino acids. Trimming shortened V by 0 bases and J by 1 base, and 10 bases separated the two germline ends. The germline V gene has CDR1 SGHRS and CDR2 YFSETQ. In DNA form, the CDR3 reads TGCGCCAGCAGCTTGGTTCCAGCGTCCCAAGAGACCCAGTACTTC. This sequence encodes CASSLVPASQETQYF.

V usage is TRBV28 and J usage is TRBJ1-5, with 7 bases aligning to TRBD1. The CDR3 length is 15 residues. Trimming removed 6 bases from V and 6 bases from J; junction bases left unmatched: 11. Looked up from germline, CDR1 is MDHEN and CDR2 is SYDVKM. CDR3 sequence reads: CASRLDREIGQPQHF. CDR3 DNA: TGTGCCAGCAGATTAGACAGGGAGATAGGTCAGCCCCAGCATTTT.

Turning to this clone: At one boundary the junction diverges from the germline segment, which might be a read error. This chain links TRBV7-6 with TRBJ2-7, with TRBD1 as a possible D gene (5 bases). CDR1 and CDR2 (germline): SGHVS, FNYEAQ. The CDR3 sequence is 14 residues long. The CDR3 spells CASSLAGARYEQHF. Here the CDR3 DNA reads TGTGCCAGCAGCTTAGCAGGGGCCCGTTACGAGCAGCACTTC.

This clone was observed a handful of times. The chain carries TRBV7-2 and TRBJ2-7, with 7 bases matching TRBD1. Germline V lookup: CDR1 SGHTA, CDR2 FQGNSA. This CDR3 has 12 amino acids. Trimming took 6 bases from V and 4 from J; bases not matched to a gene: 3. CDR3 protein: CASSLQGYEQYF. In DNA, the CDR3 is TGTGCCAGCAGTTTACAGGGGTACGAGCAGTACTTC.

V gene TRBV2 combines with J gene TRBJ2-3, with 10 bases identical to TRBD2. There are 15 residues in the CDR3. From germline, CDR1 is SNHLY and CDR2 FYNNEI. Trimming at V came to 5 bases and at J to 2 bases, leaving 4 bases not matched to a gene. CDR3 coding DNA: TGTGCCAGCAGTCTAGCGGGAGTGACCACAGATACGCAGTATTTT. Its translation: CASSLAGVTTDTQYF.

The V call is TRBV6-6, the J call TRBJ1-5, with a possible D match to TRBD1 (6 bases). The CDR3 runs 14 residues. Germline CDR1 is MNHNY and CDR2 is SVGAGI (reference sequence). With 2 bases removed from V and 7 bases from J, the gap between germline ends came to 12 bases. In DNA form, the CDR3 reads TGTGCCAGCAGTTACACAGGGAGGGGCCAGCCCCAGCATTTT. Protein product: CASSYTGRGQPQHF.

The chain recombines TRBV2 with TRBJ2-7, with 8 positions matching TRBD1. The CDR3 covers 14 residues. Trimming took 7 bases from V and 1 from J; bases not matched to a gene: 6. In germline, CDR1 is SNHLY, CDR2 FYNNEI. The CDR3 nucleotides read TGTGCCAGCAAACAAACAGGGGGGTCCTACGAGCAGTACTTC. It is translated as CASKQTGGSYEQYF.

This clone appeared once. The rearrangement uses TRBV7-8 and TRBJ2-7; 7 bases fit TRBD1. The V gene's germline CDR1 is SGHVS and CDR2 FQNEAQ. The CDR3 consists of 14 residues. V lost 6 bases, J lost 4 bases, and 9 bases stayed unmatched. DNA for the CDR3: TGTGCCAGCAGGCCCGGGACAGTCATATACGAGCAGTACTTC. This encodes CASRPGTVIYEQYF.

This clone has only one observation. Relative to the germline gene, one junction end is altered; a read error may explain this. CDR3: CASSLGAPGSSEQFF. CDR3 nucleotides: TGTGCTAGCAGCTTGGGGGCCCCGGGCTCCTCGGAGCAGTTCTTC. The chain uses TRBV7-7 and TRBJ2-1; maybe TRBD1 (6 bases). The CDR3 covers 15 residues. The germline gives CDR1 SSHAT, CDR2 FNYEAQ (reference sequence).

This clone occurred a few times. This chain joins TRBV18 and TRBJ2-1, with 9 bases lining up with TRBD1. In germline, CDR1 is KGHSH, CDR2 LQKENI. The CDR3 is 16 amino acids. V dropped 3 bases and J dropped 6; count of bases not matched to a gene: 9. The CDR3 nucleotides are TGTGCCAGCTCACCGAGAGGGGACAGGGAGGTCAATGAGCAGTTCTTC. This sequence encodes CASSPRGDREVNEQFF.

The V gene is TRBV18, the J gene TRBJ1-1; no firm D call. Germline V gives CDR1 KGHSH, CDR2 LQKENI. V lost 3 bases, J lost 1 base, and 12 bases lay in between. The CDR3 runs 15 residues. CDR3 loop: CASSPSSRANTEAFF. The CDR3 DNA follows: TGTGCCAGCTCACCTTCGTCCCGCGCGAACACTGAAGCTTTCTTT.

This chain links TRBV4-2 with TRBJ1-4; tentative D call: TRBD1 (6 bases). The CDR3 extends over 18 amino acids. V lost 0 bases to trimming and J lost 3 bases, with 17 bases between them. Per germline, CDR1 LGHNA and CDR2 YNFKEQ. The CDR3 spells CASSQDRRGGQANEKLFF. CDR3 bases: TGTGCCAGCAGCCAAGATCGAAGGGGGGGTCAGGCTAATGAAAAACTGTTTTTT.

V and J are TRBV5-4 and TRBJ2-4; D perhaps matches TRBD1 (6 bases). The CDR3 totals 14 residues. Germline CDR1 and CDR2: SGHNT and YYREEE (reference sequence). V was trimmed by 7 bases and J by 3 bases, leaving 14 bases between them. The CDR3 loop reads CASGKGQNKNIQYF. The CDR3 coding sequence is TGTGCCAGCGGAAAAGGACAGAACAAAAACATTCAGTACTTC.

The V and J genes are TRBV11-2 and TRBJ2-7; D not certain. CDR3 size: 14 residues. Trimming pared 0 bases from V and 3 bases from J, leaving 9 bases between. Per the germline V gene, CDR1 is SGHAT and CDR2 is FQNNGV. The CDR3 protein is CASSLDPGIYEQYF. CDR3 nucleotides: TGTGCCAGCAGCTTAGATCCAGGTATCTACGAGCAGTACTTC. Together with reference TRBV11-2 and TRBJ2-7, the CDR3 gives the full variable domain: EAGVAQSPRYKIIEKRQSVAFWCNPISGHATLYWYQQILGQGPKLLIQFQNNGVVDDSQLPKDRFSAERLKGVDSTLKIQPAKLEDSAVYLCASSLDPGIYEQYFGPGTRLTVT.

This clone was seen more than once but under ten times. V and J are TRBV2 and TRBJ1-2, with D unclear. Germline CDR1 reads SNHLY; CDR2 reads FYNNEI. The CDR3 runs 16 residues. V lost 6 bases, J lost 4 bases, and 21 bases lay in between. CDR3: CASSKHSGIQGYGYTF. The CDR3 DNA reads TGTGCCAGCAGCAAACATTCGGGGATCCAAGGCTATGGCTACACCTTC. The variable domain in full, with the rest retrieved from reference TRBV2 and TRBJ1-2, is EPEVTQTPSHQVTQMGQEVILRCVPISNHLYFYWYRQILGQKVEFLVSFYNNEISEKSEIFDDQFSVERPDGSNFTLKIRSTKLEDSAMYFCASSKHSGIQGYGYTFGSGTRLTVV.

The chain's CDR3 is CASKKEHTNYGYTF. In DNA form, the CDR3 reads TGTGCCAGCAAGAAGGAGCATACTAACTATGGCTACACCTTC. The chain is built from TRBV2 and TRBJ1-2; D is undetermined. Germline V gene sequence: CDR1 SNHLY, CDR2 FYNNEI. This CDR3 is built from 14 residues. Trimming removed 7 bases at V and 0 bases at J, with 12 bases between.

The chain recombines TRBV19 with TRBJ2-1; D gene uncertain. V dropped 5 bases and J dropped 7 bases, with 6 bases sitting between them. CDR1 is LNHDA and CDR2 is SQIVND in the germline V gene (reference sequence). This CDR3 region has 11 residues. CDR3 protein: CASSLRNEQFF. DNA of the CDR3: TGTGCCAGTAGTCTCAGGAATGAGCAGTTCTTC.

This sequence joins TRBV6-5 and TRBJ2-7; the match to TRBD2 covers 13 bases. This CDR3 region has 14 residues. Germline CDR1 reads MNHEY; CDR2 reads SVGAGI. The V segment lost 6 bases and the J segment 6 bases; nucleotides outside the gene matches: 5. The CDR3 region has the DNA TGTGCCAGCAGAGGGACTAGCGGGATGAGCGAGCAGTACTTC. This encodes CASRGTSGMSEQYF.

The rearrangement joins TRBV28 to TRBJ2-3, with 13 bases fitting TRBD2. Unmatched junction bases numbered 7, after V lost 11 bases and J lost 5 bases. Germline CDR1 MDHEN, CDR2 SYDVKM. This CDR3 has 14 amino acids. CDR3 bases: TGTGCCGCCCGGACTAGCGGGGGCCTAGATACGCAGTATTTT. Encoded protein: CAARTSGGLDTQYF.

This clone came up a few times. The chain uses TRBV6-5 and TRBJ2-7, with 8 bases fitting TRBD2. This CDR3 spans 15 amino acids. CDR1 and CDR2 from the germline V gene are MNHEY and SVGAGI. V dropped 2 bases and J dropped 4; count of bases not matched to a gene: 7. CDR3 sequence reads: CASSYTGGRGYEQYF. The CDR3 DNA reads TGTGCCAGCAGTTACACGGGGGGGCGTGGGTACGAGCAGTACTTC.

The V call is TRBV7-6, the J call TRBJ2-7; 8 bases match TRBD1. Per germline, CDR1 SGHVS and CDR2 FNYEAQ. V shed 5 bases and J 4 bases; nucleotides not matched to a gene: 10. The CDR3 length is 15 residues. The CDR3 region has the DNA TGTGCCAGCAGCGAACAGGGGGAGCTGCCTTACGAGCAGTACTTC. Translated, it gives CASSEQGELPYEQYF.